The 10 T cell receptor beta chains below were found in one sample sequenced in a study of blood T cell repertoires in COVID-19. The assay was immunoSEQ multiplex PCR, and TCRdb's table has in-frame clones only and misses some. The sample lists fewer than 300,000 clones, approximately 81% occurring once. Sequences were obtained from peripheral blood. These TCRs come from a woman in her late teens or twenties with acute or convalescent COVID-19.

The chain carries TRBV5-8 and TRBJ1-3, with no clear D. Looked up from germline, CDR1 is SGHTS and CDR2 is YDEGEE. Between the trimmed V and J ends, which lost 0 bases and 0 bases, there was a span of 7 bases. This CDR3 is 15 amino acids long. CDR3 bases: TGTGCCAGCAGCTTGGGGGCTAACTCTGGAAACACCATATATTTT. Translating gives CASSLGANSGNTIYF.

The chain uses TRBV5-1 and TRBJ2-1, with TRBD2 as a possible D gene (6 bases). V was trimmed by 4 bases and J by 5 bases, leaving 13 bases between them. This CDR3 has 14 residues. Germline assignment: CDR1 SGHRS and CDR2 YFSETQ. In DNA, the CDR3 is TGCGCCAGCAGCGGGCCTAGCGCTAACAATGAGCAGTTCTTC. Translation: CASSGPSANNEQFF.

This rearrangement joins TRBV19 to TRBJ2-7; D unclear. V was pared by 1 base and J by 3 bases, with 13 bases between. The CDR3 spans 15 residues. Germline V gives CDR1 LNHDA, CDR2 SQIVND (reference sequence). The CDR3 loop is CASSIAAGFLYEQYF. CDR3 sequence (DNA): TGTGCCAGTAGTATAGCGGCCGGGTTTCTCTACGAGCAGTACTTC.

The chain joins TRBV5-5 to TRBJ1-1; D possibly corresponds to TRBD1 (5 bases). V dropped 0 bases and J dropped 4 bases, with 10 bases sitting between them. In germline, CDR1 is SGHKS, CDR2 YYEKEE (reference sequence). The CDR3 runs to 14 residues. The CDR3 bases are TGTGCCAGCAGCTTGGCGGGGGGTGGCACTGAAGCTTTCTTT. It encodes CASSLAGGGTEAFF.

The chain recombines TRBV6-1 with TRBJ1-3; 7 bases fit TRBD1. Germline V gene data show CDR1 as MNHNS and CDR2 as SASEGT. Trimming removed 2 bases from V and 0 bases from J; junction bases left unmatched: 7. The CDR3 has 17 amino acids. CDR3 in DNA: TGTGCCAGCAGTGAATTAGTGACAGGGCCCTCTGGAAACACCATATATTTT. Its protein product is CASSELVTGPSGNTIYF.

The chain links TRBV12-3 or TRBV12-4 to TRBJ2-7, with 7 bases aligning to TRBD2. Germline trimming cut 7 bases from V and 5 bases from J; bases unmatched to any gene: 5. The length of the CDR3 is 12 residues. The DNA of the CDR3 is TGTGCCAGCAAGCGGGAAGCTGACGAGCAGTACTTC. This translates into CASKREADEQYF.

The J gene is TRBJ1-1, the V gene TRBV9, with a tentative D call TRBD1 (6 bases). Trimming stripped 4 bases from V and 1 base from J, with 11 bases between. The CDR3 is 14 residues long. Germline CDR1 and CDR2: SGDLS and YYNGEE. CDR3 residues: CASSQTGSNTEAFF. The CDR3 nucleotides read TGTGCCAGCAGCCAGACAGGATCGAACACTGAAGCTTTCTTT. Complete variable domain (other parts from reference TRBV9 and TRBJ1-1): DSGVTQTPKHLITATGQRVTLRCSPRSGDLSVYWYQQSLDQGLQFLIQYYNGEERAKGNILERFSAQQFPDLHSELNLSSLELGDSALYFCASSQTGSNTEAFFGQGTRLTVV.

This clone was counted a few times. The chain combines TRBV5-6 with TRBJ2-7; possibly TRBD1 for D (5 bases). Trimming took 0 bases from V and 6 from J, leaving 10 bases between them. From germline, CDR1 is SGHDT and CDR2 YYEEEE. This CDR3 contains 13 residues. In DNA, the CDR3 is TGTGCCAGCAGCTTGGCAGGGCCGCGCGAGCAGTACTTC. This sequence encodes CASSLAGPREQYF.

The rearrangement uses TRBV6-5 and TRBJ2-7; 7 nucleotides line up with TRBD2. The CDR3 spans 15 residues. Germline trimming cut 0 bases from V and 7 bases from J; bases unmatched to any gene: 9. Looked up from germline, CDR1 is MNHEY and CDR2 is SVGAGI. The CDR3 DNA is TGTGCCAGCAGTTACTCTGTGTCGGGGGGAGGAGAGCAGTACTTC. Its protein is CASSYSVSGGGEQYF.

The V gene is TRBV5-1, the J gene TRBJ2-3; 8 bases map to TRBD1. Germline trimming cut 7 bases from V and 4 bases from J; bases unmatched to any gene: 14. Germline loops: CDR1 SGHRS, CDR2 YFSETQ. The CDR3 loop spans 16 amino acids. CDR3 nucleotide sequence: TGCGCCAGCTATCAAGACAGGGGAGGTTTCCCAGATACGCAGTATTTT. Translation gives CASYQDRGGFPDTQYF.